These 18 T cell receptor beta chains were sequenced from one sample in a study of blood T cell repertoires in COVID-19 (TCRdb year 2020). Libraries came from the immunoSEQ multiplex PCR assay. This immuneACCESS table, as held by TCRdb, lists in-frame sequences with V and J called but not all clones. Of the missing ones, under half trace to an unresolved V gene in checked studies; the others have no known cause. The sample data list 470,000 or so clones, and roughly 85% of these were observed just once. The ten top clones hold just under 2% of the sample. Material: PBMCs or T cells enriched from blood (not recorded which). The origin of the receptors is a woman younger than 30 with acute COVID-19.

The chain is built from TRBV6-5 and TRBJ1-1; 7 nucleotides match TRBD1. V lost 0 bases, J lost 2 bases, and 6 bases stayed unmatched. The germline gives CDR1 MNHEY, CDR2 SVGAGI. The CDR3 is 16 amino acids. The DNA for the CDR3 is TGTGCCAGCAGTTACTCGGTTCAAGGGGGCAACACTGAAGCTTTCTTT. This encodes CASSYSVQGGNTEAFF.

The chain carries TRBV2 and TRBJ2-7; TRBD2 agrees at 14 bases. This CDR3 has 19 residues. The ends lost 9 bases at V and 4 bases at J; junction bases unmatched: 20. Germline values: CDR1 SNHLY, CDR2 FYNNEI. The chain's CDR3 is CASRSGTSGGPGAIYEQYF. Here the CDR3 DNA reads TGTGCCAGTAGATCCGGGACTAGCGGGGGTCCAGGTGCTATTTACGAGCAGTACTTC.

The CDR3 loop reads CATNGQGDEKLFF. CDR3 coding DNA: TGTGCCACCAACGGACAGGGTGATGAAAAACTGTTTTTT. The chain links TRBV5-4 to TRBJ1-4, with 8 bases identical to TRBD1. The CDR3 contains 13 residues. Germline loops: CDR1 SGHNT, CDR2 YYREEE (reference sequence). Trimming removed 9 bases from V and 6 bases from J; junction bases left unmatched: 7. Full variable domain (outside the CDR3, taken from reference TRBV5-4 and TRBJ1-4): ETGVTQSPTHLIKTRGQQVTLRCSSQSGHNTVSWYQQALGQGPQFIFQYYREEENGRGNFPPRFSGLQFPNYSSELNVNALELDDSALYLCATNGQGDEKLFFGSGTQLSVL.

The rearrangement uses TRBV19 and TRBJ2-3, with 10 bases aligning to TRBD1. CDR1 LNHDA and CDR2 SQIVND come from the germline V gene (reference sequence). With 6 bases clipped from V and 3 bases from J, the junction kept 6 bases outside the gene matches. The CDR3 runs to 15 residues. As DNA, the CDR3 is TGTGCCAGTAGCCTCGACAGGGGGCGAACAGATACGCAGTATTTT. It is translated as CASSLDRGRTDTQYF.

CDR3 bases: TGTGCCAGCAGCCATGCTAGCGGGGGGGTGTCTGATACGCAGTATTTT. Protein product: CASSHASGGVSDTQYF. The chain is built from TRBV3-1 (or the pseudogene TRBV3-2) and TRBJ2-3, with TRBD2 identical over 12 bases. Germline V CDR1 and CDR2: LGHDT, YNNKEL (reference sequence). This CDR3 spans 16 amino acids. V dropped 3 bases and J dropped 6; count of bases not matched to a gene: 7.

The V call is TRBV7-2, the J call TRBJ2-7, with a tentative D call TRBD1 (5 bases). CDR1 and CDR2 (germline): SGHTA, FQGNSA. Trimming pared 5 bases from V and 3 bases from J, leaving 20 bases between. The CDR3 spans 16 residues. CDR3 protein: CASSPLGLGLGYEQYF. Here the CDR3 DNA reads TGTGCCAGCAGCCCCCTAGGGTTGGGGCTGGGCTACGAGCAGTACTTC. The variable domain in full, completed from reference TRBV7-2 and TRBJ2-7, reads GAGVSQSPSNKVTEKGKDVELRCDPISGHTALYWYRQSLGQGLEFLIYFQGNSAPDKSGLPSDRFSAERTGGSVSTLTIQRTQQEDSAVYLCASSPLGLGLGYEQYFGPGTRLTVT.

The V gene is TRBV6-4, the J gene TRBJ2-3; 11 bases match TRBD1. Germline V gene lookup returns CDR1 MRHNA and CDR2 SNTAGT. With V trimmed by 3 bases and J by 0 bases, 2 bases remained unmatched. The length of the CDR3 is 16 residues. In nucleotides, the CDR3 is TGTGCCAGCAGTGAGGGGACAGGGGGTAGCACAGATACGCAGTATTTT. Encoded protein: CASSEGTGGSTDTQYF.

The J gene is TRBJ2-7, the V gene TRBV5-6; D unclear. CDR3 length equals 11 residues. Germline assignment: CDR1 SGHDT and CDR2 YYEEEE. Trimming cost V 4 bases and J 4 bases, with 6 bases left between them. CDR3 in DNA: TGTGCCAGCAGCATCAATTACGAGCAGTACTTC. It encodes CASSINYEQYF. Combining the CDR3 with reference TRBV5-6 and TRBJ2-7 gives the whole variable domain DAGVTQSPTHLIKTRGQQVTLRCSPKSGHDTVSWYQQALGQGPQFIFQYYEEEERQRGNFPDRFSGHQFPNYSSELNVNALLLGDSALYLCASSINYEQYFGPGTRLTVT.

The CDR3 DNA is TGTGCCATCGTGGGAGGGAACATTCAGTACTTC. Translation: CAIVGGNIQYF. This chain joins TRBV27 and TRBJ2-4; 7 nucleotides agree with TRBD2. The germline V gene encodes CDR1 MNHEY and CDR2 SMNVEV (reference sequence). After removal of 10 bases from V and 7 bases from J, the junction contained 4 bases not matched to a gene. This CDR3 region has 11 residues.

The V call is TRBV7-9, the J call TRBJ1-2; D unresolved. The length of the CDR3 is 13 residues. Germline V lookup: CDR1 SEHNR, CDR2 FQNEAQ (reference sequence). The V end was cut by 0 bases, the J end by 8 bases, with 10 bases between. CDR3 bases: TGTGCCAGCAGCTTAGCGGGAGGGCCCGGCTACACCTTC. Encoded protein: CASSLAGGPGYTF.

V gene TRBV29-1 combines with J gene TRBJ1-2, with D maybe TRBD1 (5 bases). CDR3 length equals 15 residues. In germline, CDR1 is SQVTM, CDR2 ANQGSEA. The V end lost 3 bases, the J end lost 2 bases, and 16 bases lay between the germline ends. CDR3 residues: CSVEGREVWNYGYTF. The CDR3 DNA sequence: TGCAGCGTTGAGGGGCGCGAGGTTTGGAACTATGGCTACACCTTC.

Only one count was recorded for this clone. V usage is TRBV2 and J usage is TRBJ1-5; D might be TRBD1 (6 bases). The CDR3 runs to 14 residues. Germline CDR1 and CDR2: SNHLY and FYNNEI. Trimming removed 6 bases from V and 6 bases from J, with 15 bases in between. The CDR3 here is CASSPQGMRQPQHF. In nucleotides, the CDR3 is TGTGCCAGCAGCCCACAGGGTATGCGTCAGCCCCAGCATTTT.

This clone was observed a single time. This sequence joins TRBV4-1 and TRBJ2-5; D is perhaps TRBD1 (5 bases). The V gene's germline CDR1 is MGHRA and CDR2 YSYEKL. Deletions cut 3 bases from V and 1 base from J, with 15 bases between. This CDR3 has 16 amino acids. The CDR3 loop reads CASSHGRQRFQETQYF. CDR3 sequence (DNA): TGCGCCAGCAGCCATGGTAGACAGAGGTTCCAAGAGACCCAGTACTTC.

The gene calls are TRBV9 and TRBJ1-5; tentatively, D is TRBD1 (6 bases). Per the germline V gene, CDR1 is SGDLS and CDR2 is YYNGEE. The CDR3 spans 15 residues. Trimming pared 4 bases from V and 4 bases from J, leaving 15 bases between. The CDR3 loop is CASSRGGGRNQPQHF. The DNA of the CDR3 is TGTGCCAGCAGCCGAGGGGGGGGAAGGAATCAGCCCCAGCATTTT.

The chain employs TRBV27 and TRBJ2-7; 11 bases agree with TRBD2. Germline values: CDR1 MNHEY, CDR2 SMNVEV (reference sequence). V was clipped by 5 bases and J by 7 bases; unmatched bases: 4. The CDR3 extends over 13 amino acids. CDR3 in amino acids: CASSPGLAGEQYF. CDR3 DNA: TGTGCCAGCAGTCCCGGACTAGCGGGTGAGCAGTACTTC.

The genes are TRBV3-1 (or the pseudogene TRBV3-2) and TRBJ1-1; 7 nucleotides align to TRBD1. Germline assignment: CDR1 LGHDT and CDR2 YNNKEL (reference sequence). This CDR3 region has 14 residues. The ends lost 4 bases at V and 8 bases at J; junction bases unmatched: 10. This chain's CDR3 is CASSPGQRKGEAFF. The CDR3 region has the DNA TGTGCCAGCAGCCCGGGACAGCGGAAGGGGGAAGCTTTCTTT.

The genes are TRBV27 and TRBJ1-1; D perhaps matches TRBD1 (5 bases). The germline CDR1 and CDR2 sequences are MNHEY and SMNVEV (reference sequence). This CDR3 contains 13 residues. Deletions cut 5 bases from V and 1 base from J, with 8 bases between. CDR3 residues: CASSMTANTEAFF. The CDR3 DNA reads TGTGCCAGCAGTATGACAGCGAACACTGAAGCTTTCTTT.

The V and J genes are TRBV5-4 and TRBJ1-2; D possibly corresponds to TRBD1 (5 bases). V shed 4 bases and J shed 5 bases, with 15 bases lying between them. This CDR3 has 14 residues. The germline V gene encodes CDR1 SGHNT and CDR2 YYREEE (reference sequence). The CDR3: CASSPGEQVYGYTF. The CDR3, as DNA: TGTGCCAGCAGCCCGGGGGAACAAGTTTATGGCTACACCTTC.